This is a list of T cell receptor beta chains from one sample in a study of cytomegalovirus exposure and HLA in healthy donors. Measured with immunoSEQ multiplex PCR; TCRdb has only the in-frame clones, and not every one. This repertoire shows 200,000 or so clones, almost 90% found once; its top ten account for roughly 2.8%. Sequenced input: PBMCs. The receptor source for this set is a woman under 30 in good health and CMV-seronegative. Both conserved end residues are part of each CDR3. D genes are given only for firm matches.

j_call: TRBJ2-5
v_call: TRBV29-1
d_call: -
cdr3_aa: CSVAGRGETQYF
cdr3_nt: TGCAGCGTTGCTGGTCGGGGAGAGACCCAGTACTTC

j_call: TRBJ1-5
v_call: TRBV6-1
d_call: -
cdr3_aa: CASSDAGLGQPQHF
cdr3_nt: TGTGCCAGCAGTGACGCAGGGTTGGGTCAGCCCCAGCATTTT

j_call: TRBJ2-7
v_call: TRBV19
d_call: TRBD2
cdr3_aa: CASWDPSGNTYEQYF
cdr3_nt: TGTGCCAGCTGGGACCCTAGCGGGAATACCTACGAGCAGTACTTC

j_call: TRBJ2-7
v_call: TRBV18
d_call: TRBD1
cdr3_aa: CASSPDGTGRNEQYF
cdr3_nt: TGTGCCAGCTCACCCGACGGGACAGGTCGCAACGAGCAGTACTTC

j_call: TRBJ2-7
v_call: TRBV5-1
d_call: TRBD2
cdr3_aa: CASSNSGDSYEQYF
cdr3_nt: TGCGCCAGCAGTAATAGCGGGGATTCCTACGAGCAGTACTTC

j_call: TRBJ2-3
v_call: TRBV7-8
d_call: TRBD2
cdr3_aa: CASSLVFSGSGADTQYF
cdr3_nt: TGTGCCAGCAGCTTAGTGTTCAGCGGGAGCGGTGCAGATACGCAGTATTTT

j_call: TRBJ2-3
v_call: TRBV27
d_call: -
cdr3_aa: CASPFTPLDIFTQYF
cdr3_nt: TGTGCCAGCCCCTTTACCCCACTAGACATATTTACGCAGTATTTT

j_call: TRBJ2-2
v_call: TRBV4-2
d_call: TRBD2
cdr3_aa: CASSQLKASGSNTGELFF
cdr3_nt: TGTGCCAGCAGCCAATTGAAGGCTAGCGGGAGTAACACCGGGGAGCTGTTTTTT

j_call: TRBJ2-7
v_call: TRBV7-9
d_call: TRBD1
cdr3_aa: CASSLYGTGLYEQYF
cdr3_nt: TGTGCCAGCAGCTTATACGGGACAGGGCTGTACGAGCAGTACTTC

j_call: TRBJ2-7
v_call: TRBV5-4
d_call: -
cdr3_aa: CASSLDSSGYSYEQYF
cdr3_nt: TGTGCCAGCAGCTTGGATAGTAGCGGATACTCCTACGAGCAGTACTTC

j_call: TRBJ2-3
v_call: TRBV6-6
d_call: TRBD2
cdr3_aa: CASSYGAGDNTDTQYF
cdr3_nt: TGTGCCAGCAGTTACGGCGCGGGAGATAACACAGATACGCAGTATTTT